The 9 T cell receptor beta chains below were found in one sample sequenced in a study of T cells in narcolepsy. Sequencing was performed with immunoSEQ multiplex PCR; in TCRdb, only in-frame clones are kept and a portion is missing. Here the sample spans around 39,000 clones, around 85% being singletons. The sequenced sample was CD45RA- memory CD4+ T cells from PBMCs. The receptors derive from a human donor with narcolepsy.

The chain is built from TRBV18 and TRBJ1-5; D is unclear. Trimming removed 4 bases from V and 4 bases from J, with 14 bases in between. The germline gives CDR1 KGHSH, CDR2 LQKENI. The CDR3 totals 15 residues. The CDR3 loop is CASSQLSDPNQPQHF. In nucleotides, the CDR3 is TGTGCCAGCTCACAACTTTCGGACCCGAATCAGCCCCAGCATTTT. Supplemented by reference TRBV18 and TRBJ1-5, the full variable domain reads NAGVMQNPRHLVRRRGQEARLRCSPMKGHSHVYWYRQLPEEGLKFMVYLQKENIIDESGMPKERFSAEFPKEGPSILRIQQVVRGDSAAYFCASSQLSDPNQPQHFGDGTRLSIL.

The chain employs TRBV2 and TRBJ2-2; 9 nucleotides match TRBD2. Germline trimming cut 2 bases from V and 6 bases from J; bases unmatched to any gene: 13. Germline lookup yields CDR1 SNHLY and CDR2 FYNNEI. The CDR3 has 18 amino acids. The CDR3 nucleotides are TGTGCCAGCAGTGAAACAAGATTGGGCGGGGGGGCCGCCGGGGAGCTGTTTTTT. Encoded protein: CASSETRLGGGAAGELFF.

J is TRBJ2-4 and V is TRBV10-3; the D call may be TRBD1 or TRBD2 (6 bases each). Trimming stripped 0 bases from V and 2 bases from J, with 11 bases between. Per the germline V gene, CDR1 is ENHRY and CDR2 is SYGVKD. This CDR3 has 16 residues. The CDR3 sequence: CAISESGGLSKNIQYF. CDR3 sequence (DNA): TGTGCCATCAGTGAGTCAGGGGGGCTTTCCAAAAACATTCAGTACTTC.

The J gene is TRBJ1-2, the V gene TRBV11-2, with 9 bases matching TRBD1. Germline V gene data show CDR1 as SGHAT and CDR2 as FQNNGV. CDR3 length: 14 residues. V shed 3 bases, J shed 5 bases, and the junction held 4 bases outside the gene matches. This CDR3 is CASSLPGTGYGYTF. CDR3 nucleotides: TGTGCCAGCAGCTTGCCCGGGACAGGGTATGGCTACACCTTC.

The chain employs TRBV7-6 and TRBJ2-1; no reliable D call. Germline assignment: CDR1 SGHVS and CDR2 FNYEAQ. This CDR3 has 14 residues. V was shortened by 4 bases and J by 5 bases, with 12 bases between the two germline ends. The CDR3 spells CASSSHYADNEQFF. CDR3 DNA: TGTGCCAGCAGCTCACACTATGCGGACAATGAGCAGTTCTTC.

This clone came up once. The chain carries TRBV4-2 and TRBJ2-3; the match to TRBD2 covers 9 bases. Trimming cost V 0 bases and J 3 bases; bases outside gene matches: 16. Germline lookup yields CDR1 LGHNA and CDR2 YNFKEQ. The CDR3 contains 20 residues. The CDR3 coding sequence is TGTGCCAGCAGCCAAGATTATAGGGTAGCGGGGGACCCCAGTACAGATACGCAGTATTTT. It specifies CASSQDYRVAGDPSTDTQYF.

CDR3 bases: TGTGCCAGCCGGGACTTCCAAGAGACCCAGTACTTC. The encoded protein is CASRDFQETQYF. The chain has TRBV28 and TRBJ2-5; D is possibly TRBD2 (6 bases). The ends were cut back, 8 bases at V and 1 base at J, with 8 bases in the middle. The CDR3 extends over 12 amino acids. Per the germline V gene, CDR1 is MDHEN and CDR2 is SYDVKM.

This chain connects TRBV7-9 to TRBJ1-6, with D perhaps TRBD1 (6 bases). V lost 3 bases and J lost 7, with 10 bases in between. This CDR3 has 14 residues. The germline V gene has CDR1 SEHNR and CDR2 FQNEAQ (reference sequence). The CDR3 region is CASSFRRGNSPLHF. The DNA of the CDR3 is TGTGCCAGCAGCTTCCGTAGGGGGAATTCACCCCTCCACTTT.

V and J are TRBV5-1 and TRBJ1-2; TRBD1 might be the D (5 bases). Germline assignment: CDR1 SGHRS and CDR2 YFSETQ. There are 14 residues in the CDR3. Trimming pared 2 bases from V and 0 bases from J, leaving 8 bases between. CDR3 DNA sequence: TGCGCCAGCAGCTTACAGGATACTAACTATGGCTACACCTTC. This gives the protein CASSLQDTNYGYTF.